Listed here are 11 T cell receptor beta chains from one sample, sequenced in a study of CD8 T cells in ankylosing spondylitis. TCRdb redid the calling of the 5' RACE reads with MiXCR, one entry per CDR3 protein. The repertoire consists of 130,000 or so distinct CDR3 sequences, with roughly 6.6% occurring once and the leading ten covering 9% to 15%. Sequencing was carried out using blood, either unsorted or a sorted T cell fraction (not recorded which). These receptors all come from a male donor with ankylosing spondylitis or in good health (not recorded which).

J is TRBJ2-5 and V is TRBV20-1; 7 positions match TRBD2. After removal of 2 bases from V and 4 bases from J, the junction contained 1 base not matched to a gene. The CDR3 is 12 residues long. Germline values: CDR1 DFQATT, CDR2 SNEGSKA (reference sequence). In DNA form, the CDR3 reads TGCAGTGCTAGACCGGGAGGAGAGACCCAGTACTTC. This encodes CSARPGGETQYF.

This clonotype was observed many times. This sequence joins TRBV5-5 and TRBJ1-2; D is perhaps TRBD1 (5 bases). CDR1 is SGHKS, CDR2 YYEKEE, per germline (reference sequence). This CDR3 is built from 13 residues. Between the trimmed V and J ends, which lost 4 bases and 7 bases, there was a span of 14 bases. The DNA of the CDR3 is TGTGCCAGCAGCGGCGGGGGAGTTGTTGGCTACACCTTC. Translation gives CASSGGGVVGYTF.

This chain uses TRBV6-2 or TRBV6-3 with TRBJ2-1, with 11 bases identical to TRBD1. J lost 0 bases, V lost 4 bases, and 8 bases had no gene match. This CDR3 contains 18 residues. Germline CDR1 reads MNHEY; CDR2 reads SVGEGT. In DNA form, the CDR3 reads TGTGCCAGCAGTTGGGGACAGGGGGAGTGGAGCTCCTACAATGAGCAGTTCTTC. It codes for CASSWGQGEWSSYNEQFF.

This clonotype was picked up many times. The chain uses TRBV20-1 and TRBJ2-4; either TRBD1 or TRBD2 may supply D (5 bases each). CDR3 length: 11 residues. V lost 6 bases to trimming and J lost 8 bases, with 11 bases between them. CDR1 and CDR2 (germline): DFQATT, SNEGSKA (reference sequence). Here the CDR3 reads CSATRGDIQYF. CDR3 bases: TGCAGTGCAACGAGGGGTGACATTCAGTACTTC.

This clonotype was observed at least ten times. The chain recombines TRBV6-6 with TRBJ1-3, with D possibly TRBD1 on 6 matching bases. CDR1 is MNHNY, CDR2 SVGAGI, per germline (reference sequence). Trimming removed 6 bases from V and 3 bases from J, with 9 bases in between. This CDR3 contains 13 residues. The CDR3 reads CASRQGLGNTIYF. CDR3 DNA: TGTGCCAGCAGACAGGGCCTTGGAAACACCATATATTTT.

This clonotype has a count of ten or more. This chain links TRBV20-1 with TRBJ1-1, with D hard to call. The CDR3 consists of 9 residues. Trimming left V 5 bases short and J 6 bases short, with 4 bases between. Germline V CDR1 and CDR2: DFQATT, SNEGSKA (reference sequence). CDR3 region: CSALPEAFF. CDR3 nucleotide sequence: TGCAGTGCTCTCCCTGAAGCTTTCTTT.

In this sample, this clonotype turned up many times. The rearrangement uses TRBV28 and TRBJ2-1; 9 bases are a match to TRBD2. Looked up from germline, CDR1 is MDHEN and CDR2 is SYDVKM. The CDR3 length is 12 residues. V lost 6 bases and J lost 15; bases outside the gene matches: 9. CDR3 protein: CASRLIGTSLFF. CDR3 nucleotide sequence: TGTGCCAGCAGGCTAATCGGGACTAGCCTGTTCTTC.

This clonotype has ten or more counts. The chain has TRBV4-1 and TRBJ2-1; 13 positions agree with TRBD2. From germline, CDR1 is MGHRA and CDR2 YSYEKL. Trimming cost V 0 bases and J 0 bases; bases outside gene matches: 5. The CDR3 extends over 19 amino acids. CDR3 in amino acids: CASSQDWTSGGFSYNEQFF. The DNA of the CDR3 is TGCGCCAGCAGCCAAGATTGGACTAGCGGGGGATTCTCCTACAATGAGCAGTTCTTC.

This clonotype has only a few counts. The rearrangement uses TRBV20-1 and TRBJ1-2, with 8 bases fitting TRBD1. CDR3 length: 16 residues. The J segment lost 1 base and the V segment lost 0 bases, leaving 7 bases of the junction unmatched. Germline-derived CDR1 and CDR2 are DFQATT and SNEGSKA (reference sequence). The CDR3 spells CSARDPQTGVNYGYTF. The CDR3 nucleotides read TGCAGTGCTAGAGATCCACAGACAGGGGTTAACTATGGCTACACCTTC.

The J gene is TRBJ1-1, the V gene TRBV9; the match to TRBD1 covers 10 bases. Looked up from germline, CDR1 is SGDLS and CDR2 is YYNGEE. This CDR3 region has 13 residues. Trimming cost V 0 bases and J 10 bases; bases outside gene matches: 3. The CDR3 is CASSVGDRGAAFF. DNA of the CDR3: TGTGCCAGCAGCGTAGGGGACAGGGGAGCAGCTTTCTTT.

This clonotype has a count of ten or more. V usage is TRBV5-1 and J usage is TRBJ2-1; 8 bases match TRBD2. The CDR3 spans 16 residues. Germline-derived CDR1 and CDR2 are SGHRS and YFSETQ. The V gene end was trimmed by 1 base and the J gene end by 1 base; junction bases not matched to a gene: 4. CDR3 region: CASSLTGGGSYNEQFF. The CDR3 bases are TGCGCCAGCAGCTTGACCGGGGGGGGGTCCTACAATGAGCAGTTCTTC. Variable domain in full (rest from reference TRBV5-1 and TRBJ2-1): KAGVTQTPRYLIKTRGQQVTLSCSPISGHRSVSWYQQTPGQGLQFLFEYFSETQRNKGNFPGRFSGRQFSNSRSEMNVSTLELGDSALYLCASSLTGGGSYNEQFFGPGTRLTVL.